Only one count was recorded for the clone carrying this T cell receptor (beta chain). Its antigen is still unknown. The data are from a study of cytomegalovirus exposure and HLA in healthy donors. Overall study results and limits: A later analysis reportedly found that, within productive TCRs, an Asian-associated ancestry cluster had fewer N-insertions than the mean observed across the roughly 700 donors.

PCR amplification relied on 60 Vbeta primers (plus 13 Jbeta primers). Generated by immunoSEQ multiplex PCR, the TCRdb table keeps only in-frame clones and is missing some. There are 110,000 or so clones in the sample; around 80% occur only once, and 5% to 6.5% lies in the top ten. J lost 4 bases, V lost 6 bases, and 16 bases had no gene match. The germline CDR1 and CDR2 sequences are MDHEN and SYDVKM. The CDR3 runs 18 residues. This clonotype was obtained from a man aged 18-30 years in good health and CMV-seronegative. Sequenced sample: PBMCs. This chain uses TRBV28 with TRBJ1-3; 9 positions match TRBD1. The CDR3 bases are TGTGCCAGCAGGTCTCCGGGACAGGGATCGATTTGGGGAAACACCATATATTTT. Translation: CASRSPGQGSIWGNTIYF.